Following are 24 T cell receptor beta chains from one sample sequenced in a study of T cell changes during pregnancy in multiple sclerosis. Only in-frame clones appear in the TCRdb table, and some are missing; sequencing was by immunoSEQ multiplex PCR. The sample has around 57,000 clones, roughly 91% seen once. The specimen comprised peripheral blood, sampled in the second trimester of pregnancy. All receptors come from a female donor with multiple sclerosis, enrolled in a pregnancy study.

This clone was seen just once. This chain uses TRBV9 with TRBJ2-3; 9 nucleotides agree with TRBD2. CDR1 is SGDLS, CDR2 YYNGEE, per germline. The CDR3 spans 16 residues. Trimming at V came to 0 bases and at J to 5 bases, leaving 7 bases not matched to a gene. The CDR3 reads CASSVGNSGGGDTQYF. The CDR3 region has the DNA TGTGCCAGCAGCGTAGGAAATAGCGGGGGTGGAGATACGCAGTATTTT.

The chain couples TRBV7-3 to TRBJ2-1, with a weak D call TRBD2 (5 bases). The V end was cut by 10 bases, the J end by 0 bases, with 13 bases between. The CDR3 is 14 amino acids. Germline lookup yields CDR1 SGHTA and CDR2 FQGTGA. CDR3 coding DNA: TGTGCCACCTCTGGGGAGAGCTCCTACAATGAGCAGTTCTTC. It codes for CATSGESSYNEQFF.

The chain couples TRBV27 to TRBJ2-3; maybe TRBD1 (6 bases). V lost 5 bases to trimming and J lost 1 base, with 10 bases between them. The CDR3 length is 14 residues. Germline assignment: CDR1 MNHEY and CDR2 SMNVEV (reference sequence). CDR3 region: CASSIRTGTDTQYF. CDR3 bases: TGTGCCAGCAGTATCAGGACAGGCACAGATACGCAGTATTTT.

This chain uses TRBV7-9 with TRBJ2-2; tentative D call: TRBD1 (6 bases). Germline V gene sequence: CDR1 SEHNR, CDR2 FQNEAQ (reference sequence). The germline V and J ends were trimmed by 5 bases and 0 bases, with 13 bases remaining between them. This CDR3 has 16 amino acids. The DNA of the CDR3 is TGTGCCAGCAGCCCTATCAGGGGAGCGAACACCGGGGAGCTGTTTTTT. This codes for CASSPIRGANTGELFF.

The chain uses TRBV15 and TRBJ1-2, with D perhaps matching TRBD1 (5 bases). The germline V gene has CDR1 LNHNV and CDR2 YYDKDF (reference sequence). The ends were cut back, 1 base at V and 8 bases at J, with 11 bases in the middle. The CDR3 has 13 amino acids. In DNA, the CDR3 is TGTGCCACCAGCAGAGGTCGCGGGGACGGCTACACCTTC. Amino acids: CATSRGRGDGYTF. Full variable domain (outside the CDR3, taken from reference TRBV15 and TRBJ1-2): DAMVIQNPRYQVTQFGKPVTLSCSQTLNHNVMYWYQQKSSQAPKLLFHYYDKDFNNEADTPDNFQSRRPNTSFCFLDIRSPGLGDTAMYLCATSRGRGDGYTFGSGTRLTVV.

This clone is a singleton in its sample. The V and J genes are TRBV7-3 and TRBJ1-1; 9 bases agree with TRBD1. Trimming cost V 4 bases and J 1 base; bases outside gene matches: 4. This CDR3 region has 15 residues. Looked up from germline, CDR1 is SGHTA and CDR2 is FQGTGA. The CDR3 DNA sequence: TGTGCCAGCAGCTCTACGGGACAGGGGAACACTGAAGCTTTCTTT. Residues: CASSSTGQGNTEAFF.

The chain combines TRBV19 with TRBJ1-2; 8 bases are shared with TRBD1. V was clipped by 4 bases and J by 7 bases; unmatched bases: 11. Germline-derived CDR1 and CDR2 are LNHDA and SQIVND (reference sequence). The CDR3 length is 15 residues. The CDR3 region has the DNA TGTGCCAGTAGTAGGGGACAGGTTCTAAGGAGTGGCTACACCTTC. Its translation is CASSRGQVLRSGYTF.

The chain links TRBV6-4 to TRBJ1-1; D gene unclear. Trimming pared 6 bases from V and 0 bases from J, leaving 8 bases between. CDR1 is MRHNA and CDR2 is SNTAGT in the germline V gene. This CDR3 is built from 13 residues. CDR3 nucleotide sequence: TGTGCCAGCAGCGTAGAACTGAACACTGAAGCTTTCTTT. Translating gives CASSVELNTEAFF.

This sequence joins TRBV2 and TRBJ1-1, with TRBD1 matching over 7 bases. Germline assignment: CDR1 SNHLY and CDR2 FYNNEI. The CDR3 loop spans 13 amino acids. The J segment lost 4 bases and the V segment lost 6 bases, leaving 5 bases of the junction unmatched. The CDR3 here is CASRTGRGTEAFF. CDR3 coding DNA: TGTGCCAGCAGGACAGGGCGCGGCACTGAAGCTTTCTTT.

This chain uses TRBV6-6 with TRBJ2-6; tentatively, D is TRBD2 (5 bases). The length of the CDR3 is 16 residues. Trimming left V 0 bases short and J 4 bases short, with 10 bases between. Germline CDR1 and CDR2: MNHNY and SVGAGI (reference sequence). The DNA for the CDR3 is TGTGCCAGCAGTTACTCTCCCTCGGGGGGGGCCAACGTCCTGACTTTC. This translates into CASSYSPSGGANVLTF.

This clone was found once. This chain uses TRBV7-3 with TRBJ2-1; 9 bases match TRBD2. CDR3 size: 16 residues. J gave up 7 bases and V 1 base, and 8 bases lay outside the gene matches. Per the germline V gene, CDR1 is SGHTA and CDR2 is FQGTGA. CDR3 amino acids: CASSLKVAGAKNEQFF. The CDR3 nucleotides are TGTGCCAGCAGCTTAAAGGTAGCGGGGGCGAAAAATGAGCAGTTCTTC.

This clone was picked up one time. The DNA of the CDR3 is TGTGCCAGTAGTATGGACAGGGATCAAGAGACCCAGTACTTC. Encoded protein: CASSMDRDQETQYF. The chain employs TRBV19 and TRBJ2-5; 8 positions agree with TRBD1. CDR3 length equals 14 residues. Trimming removed 3 bases from V and 2 bases from J; junction bases left unmatched: 2. CDR1 LNHDA and CDR2 SQIVND come from the germline V gene (reference sequence).

The V call is TRBV7-2, the J call TRBJ2-7, with a possible D match to TRBD1 (6 bases). This CDR3 is 15 amino acids long. V shed 3 bases and J shed 0 bases, with 12 bases lying between them. Germline V gives CDR1 SGHTA, CDR2 FQGNSA. CDR3 loop: CASSFTPGHSYEQYF. CDR3 DNA: TGTGCCAGCAGCTTCACCCCGGGACACTCCTACGAGCAGTACTTC.

The chain combines TRBV9 with TRBJ2-1; D might be TRBD1 (5 bases). The V end was cut by 0 bases, the J end by 3 bases, with 7 bases between. The CDR3 is made up of 14 amino acids. Germline V CDR1 and CDR2: SGDLS, YYNGEE. CDR3 DNA: TGTGCCAGCAGCGTAGCTACAGGCTACAATGAGCAGTTCTTC. Its translation is CASSVATGYNEQFF.

V is TRBV15 and J is TRBJ1-4; 8 positions match TRBD1. The CDR3 covers 17 residues. Germline V gives CDR1 LNHNV, CDR2 YYDKDF (reference sequence). Losses at the gene ends were 0 bases for V and 7 bases for J; bases not matched to a gene: 10. The CDR3 sequence is CATSREAGGWAGEKLFF. The CDR3 region has the DNA TGTGCCACCAGCAGAGAAGCAGGGGGCTGGGCTGGTGAAAAACTGTTTTTT.

This clone appeared once. This chain joins TRBV18 and TRBJ2-3; D is uncertain. Trimming shortened V by 3 bases and J by 6 bases, and 10 bases separated the two germline ends. Germline CDR1 KGHSH, CDR2 LQKENI. The CDR3 consists of 13 residues. CDR3 region: CASSPSILDTQYF. The CDR3 DNA is TGTGCCAGCTCACCCTCTATCTTGGATACGCAGTATTTT.

The V and J genes are TRBV14 and TRBJ2-2, with D possibly being TRBD1 (5 bases). Germline CDR1 is SGHDN and CDR2 is FVKESK. This CDR3 has 15 residues. V was trimmed by 4 bases and J by 0 bases, leaving 9 bases between them. CDR3 coding DNA: TGTGCCAGCAGCCGACAGTTTGCGAACACCGGGGAGCTGTTTTTT. This translates into CASSRQFANTGELFF.

V usage is TRBV11-2 and J usage is TRBJ2-3; D perhaps matches TRBD2 (7 bases). The CDR3 length is 16 residues. Germline CDR1 and CDR2: SGHAT and FQNNGV. V was shortened by 1 base and J by 6 bases, with 17 bases between the two germline ends. The CDR3 DNA reads TGTGCCAGCAGCTTAGGGGCCGTGGGGGGGCATGATACGCAGTATTTT. Amino acid sequence: CASSLGAVGGHDTQYF.

This clone was observed a handful of times. The chain uses TRBV6-4 and TRBJ2-7; 8 bases are shared with TRBD2. V was pared by 3 bases and J by 6 bases, with 10 bases of the junction left unmatched. This CDR3 contains 15 residues. Looked up from germline, CDR1 is MRHNA and CDR2 is SNTAGT. The CDR3 DNA sequence: TGTGCCAGCAGTGAGACTAGCGAGGGAGGCCGCGAGCAGTACTTC. This encodes CASSETSEGGREQYF.

The rearrangement links TRBV15 to TRBJ2-2; D is unclear. The CDR3 loop spans 13 amino acids. Trimming took off 5 bases at V and 2 bases at J, with 6 bases between the two ends. CDR1 LNHNV and CDR2 YYDKDF come from the germline V gene (reference sequence). The CDR3 loop is CATSPRNTGELFF. The CDR3 coding sequence is TGTGCCACCAGCCCCAGAAACACCGGGGAGCTGTTTTTT.

The rearrangement joins TRBV13 to TRBJ2-5; D possibly corresponds to TRBD1 (8 bases). The V gene's germline CDR1 is PRHDT and CDR2 FYEKMQ (reference sequence). CDR3 length: 14 residues. Trimming left V 4 bases short and J 7 bases short, with 16 bases between. CDR3 loop: CASSSQGGSGTQYF. The DNA for the CDR3 is TGTGCCAGCAGCTCACAGGGGGGGAGTGGGACCCAGTACTTC.

The chain carries TRBV2 and TRBJ2-7; 7 bases align to TRBD2. Trimming at V came to 8 bases and at J to 6 bases, leaving 10 bases not matched to a gene. Germline V gene sequence: CDR1 SNHLY, CDR2 FYNNEI. The CDR3 is 13 residues long. The CDR3 DNA is TGTGCCAGCGGTAGGGAGGGTACCCTCGAGCAGTACTTC. Translation: CASGREGTLEQYF.

The V call is TRBV5-1, the J call TRBJ2-3, with 8 bases aligning to TRBD2. The germline V gene has CDR1 SGHRS and CDR2 YFSETQ. V shed 3 bases and J 4 bases; nucleotides not matched to a gene: 4. This CDR3 is built from 14 residues. The CDR3 protein is CASSSEGLADTQYF. CDR3 bases: TGCGCCAGCAGCTCAGAGGGACTAGCAGATACGCAGTATTTT.

The J gene is TRBJ1-5, the V gene TRBV7-2; D remains unclear. The CDR3 totals 13 residues. V lost 5 bases and J lost 4, with 9 bases in between. The V gene's germline CDR1 is SGHTA and CDR2 FQGNSA. The CDR3 loop reads CASSPRANQPQHF. CDR3 nucleotide sequence: TGTGCCAGCAGCCCGAGGGCAAATCAGCCCCAGCATTTT.